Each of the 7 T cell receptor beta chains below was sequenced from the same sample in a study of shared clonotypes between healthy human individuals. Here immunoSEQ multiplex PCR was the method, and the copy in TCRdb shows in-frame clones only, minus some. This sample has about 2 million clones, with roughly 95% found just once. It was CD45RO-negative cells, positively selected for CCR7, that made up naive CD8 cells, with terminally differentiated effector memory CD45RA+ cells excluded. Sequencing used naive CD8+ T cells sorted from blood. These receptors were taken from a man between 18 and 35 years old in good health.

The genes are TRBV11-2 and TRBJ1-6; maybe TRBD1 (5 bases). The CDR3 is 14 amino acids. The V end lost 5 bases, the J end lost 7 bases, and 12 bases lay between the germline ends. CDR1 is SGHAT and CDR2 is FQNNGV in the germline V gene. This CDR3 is CASSISGGNSPLHF. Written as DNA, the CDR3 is TGTGCCAGCAGCATTAGTGGGGGGAATTCACCCCTCCACTTT.

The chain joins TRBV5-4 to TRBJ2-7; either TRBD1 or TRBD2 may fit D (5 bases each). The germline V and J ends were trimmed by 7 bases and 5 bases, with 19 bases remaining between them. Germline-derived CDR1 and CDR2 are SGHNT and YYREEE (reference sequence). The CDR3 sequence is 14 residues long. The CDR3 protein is CASSLGAGAHEQYF. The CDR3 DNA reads TGTGCCAGCTCCCTCGGGGCTGGTGCCCACGAGCAGTACTTC.

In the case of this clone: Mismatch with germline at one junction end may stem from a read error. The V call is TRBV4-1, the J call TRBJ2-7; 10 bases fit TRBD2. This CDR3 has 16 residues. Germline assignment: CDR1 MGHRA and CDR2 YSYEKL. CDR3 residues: CASTQRLAGGGYEQYF. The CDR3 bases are TGCGCCAGCACCCAAAGACTAGCGGGTGGAGGTTATGAGCAGTACTTC.

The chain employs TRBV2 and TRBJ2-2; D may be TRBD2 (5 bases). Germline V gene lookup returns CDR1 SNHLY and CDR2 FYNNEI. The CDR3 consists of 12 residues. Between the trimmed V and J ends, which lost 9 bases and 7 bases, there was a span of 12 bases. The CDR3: CASSEPNGELFF. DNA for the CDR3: TGTGCCAGTAGCGAGCCAAACGGGGAGCTGTTTTTT. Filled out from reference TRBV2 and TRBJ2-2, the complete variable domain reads EPEVTQTPSHQVTQMGQEVILRCVPISNHLYFYWYRQILGQKVEFLVSFYNNEISEKSEIFDDQFSVERPDGSNFTLKIRSTKLEDSAMYFCASSEPNGELFFGEGSRLTVL.

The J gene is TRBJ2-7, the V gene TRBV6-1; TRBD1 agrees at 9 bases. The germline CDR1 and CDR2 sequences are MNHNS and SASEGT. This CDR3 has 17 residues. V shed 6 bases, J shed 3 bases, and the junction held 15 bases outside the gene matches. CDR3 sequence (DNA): TGTGCCAGCAGAGAATTTACCGGGACAGGGATTCTCTACGAGCAGTACTTC. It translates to CASREFTGTGILYEQYF.

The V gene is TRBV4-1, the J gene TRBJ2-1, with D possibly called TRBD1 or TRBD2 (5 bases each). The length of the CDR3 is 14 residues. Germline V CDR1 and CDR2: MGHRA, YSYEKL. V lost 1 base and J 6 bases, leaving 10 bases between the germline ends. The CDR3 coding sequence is TGCGCCAGCAGCCAAGTAGCCGGGGCCAATGAGCAGTTCTTC. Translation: CASSQVAGANEQFF.

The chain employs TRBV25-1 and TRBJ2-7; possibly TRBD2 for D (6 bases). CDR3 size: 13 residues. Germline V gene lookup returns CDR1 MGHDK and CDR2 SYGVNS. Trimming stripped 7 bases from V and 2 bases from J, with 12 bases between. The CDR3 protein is CASNGEAPYEQYF. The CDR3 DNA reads TGTGCCAGCAACGGGGAGGCCCCCTACGAGCAGTACTTC.